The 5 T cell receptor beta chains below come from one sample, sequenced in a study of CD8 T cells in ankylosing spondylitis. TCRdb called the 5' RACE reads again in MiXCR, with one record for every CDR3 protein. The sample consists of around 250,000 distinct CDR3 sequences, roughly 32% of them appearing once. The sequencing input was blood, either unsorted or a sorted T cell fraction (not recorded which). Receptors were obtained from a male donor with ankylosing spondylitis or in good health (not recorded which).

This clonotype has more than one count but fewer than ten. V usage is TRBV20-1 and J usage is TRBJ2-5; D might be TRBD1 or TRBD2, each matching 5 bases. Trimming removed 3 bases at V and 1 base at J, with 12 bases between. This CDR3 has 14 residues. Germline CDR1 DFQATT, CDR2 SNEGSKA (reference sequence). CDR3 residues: CSASSGGVQETQYF. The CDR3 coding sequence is TGCAGTGCTAGCAGTGGGGGAGTCCAAGAGACCCAGTACTTC.

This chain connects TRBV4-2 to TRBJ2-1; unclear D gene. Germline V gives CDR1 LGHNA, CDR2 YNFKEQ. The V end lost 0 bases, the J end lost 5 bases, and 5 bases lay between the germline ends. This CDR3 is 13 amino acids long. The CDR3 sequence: CASSQDADNEQFF. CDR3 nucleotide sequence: TGTGCCAGCAGCCAAGATGCCGACAATGAGCAGTTCTTC.

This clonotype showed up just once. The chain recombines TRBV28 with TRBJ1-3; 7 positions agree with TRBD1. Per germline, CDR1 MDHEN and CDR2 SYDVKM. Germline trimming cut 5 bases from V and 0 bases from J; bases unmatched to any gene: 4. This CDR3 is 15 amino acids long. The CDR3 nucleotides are TGTGCCAGCAGTCGGACAGGCCTCTCTGGAAACACCATATATTTT. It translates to CASSRTGLSGNTIYF.

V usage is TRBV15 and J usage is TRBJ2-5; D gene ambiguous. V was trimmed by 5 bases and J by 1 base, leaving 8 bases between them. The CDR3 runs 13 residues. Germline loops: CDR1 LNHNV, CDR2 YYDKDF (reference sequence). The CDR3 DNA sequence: TGTGCCACCAGCCACAGAGTCCAAGAGACCCAGTACTTC. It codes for CATSHRVQETQYF. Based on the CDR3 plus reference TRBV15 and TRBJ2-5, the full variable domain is DAMVIQNPRYQVTQFGKPVTLSCSQTLNHNVMYWYQQKSSQAPKLLFHYYDKDFNNEADTPDNFQSRRPNTSFCFLDIRSPGLGDTAMYLCATSHRVQETQYFGPGTRLLVL.

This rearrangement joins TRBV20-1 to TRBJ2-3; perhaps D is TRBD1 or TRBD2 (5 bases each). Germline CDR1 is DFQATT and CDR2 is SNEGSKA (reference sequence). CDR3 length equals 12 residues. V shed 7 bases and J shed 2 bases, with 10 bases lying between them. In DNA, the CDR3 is TGCAGTGGTGGGGGACCCACAGATACGCAGTATTTT. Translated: CSGGGPTDTQYF.